One sample yielded the 18 T cell receptor beta chains listed below, sequenced in a study of early T cells in non-severe SARS-CoV-2 infection. TCRdb recomputed calls from the 5' RACE reads with MiXCR, one row per CDR3 protein. Among some 28,000 distinct CDR3 sequences listed, about 4.2% were seen once. Sample: whole blood. These receptors were taken from an adult who was a healthcare worker with PCR-confirmed SARS-CoV-2 infection or an uninfected control (not recorded which).

Only a few counts were recorded for this clonotype. The chain recombines TRBV28 with TRBJ2-7; no reliable D call. The ends were cut back, 5 bases at V and 3 bases at J, with 20 bases in the middle. Germline V gene sequence: CDR1 MDHEN, CDR2 SYDVKM. CDR3 length: 16 amino acids. The CDR3 DNA reads TGTGCCAGCAGTATTCCGAACACGTTAGAGGACTACGAGCAGTACTTC. It codes for CASSIPNTLEDYEQYF.

This clonotype was seen ten or more times. The chain combines TRBV25-1 with TRBJ2-2; 9 positions agree with TRBD2. The CDR3 extends over 17 amino acids. The trim removed 4 bases at V and 8 bases at J, leaving 14 bases unmatched. Germline CDR1 reads MGHDK; CDR2 reads SYGVNS. In DNA form, the CDR3 reads TGTGCCAGCAGTGGGCCCGGAGCGGGGGGTCCAATAGGGGAGCTGTTTTTT. It translates to CASSGPGAGGPIGELFF.

This clonotype has a count of ten or more. The chain has TRBV7-9 and TRBJ2-7; D is possibly TRBD2 (5 bases). Germline assignment: CDR1 SEHNR and CDR2 FQNEAQ (reference sequence). The CDR3 contains 15 residues. Trimming took 5 bases from V and 2 from J, leaving 16 bases between them. CDR3 nucleotides: TGTGCCAGCAGCGCCGTAGGGCGGGCCACCTACGAGCAGTACTTC. Translation gives CASSAVGRATYEQYF.

Ten or more counts support this clonotype. J is TRBJ1-6 and V is TRBV6-6; the D gene is possibly TRBD1 (6 bases). The CDR3 has 15 residues. Per germline, CDR1 MNHNY and CDR2 SVGAGI (reference sequence). Trimming left V 5 bases short and J 6 bases short, with 14 bases between. CDR3 DNA sequence: TGTGCCAGCAGTCGCGGACAGCCCAGTAATTCACCCCTCCACTTT. Translation gives CASSRGQPSNSPLHF.

This clonotype was seen at least ten times. This chain connects TRBV5-1 to TRBJ2-5; D could derive from TRBD1 or TRBD2 (5 bases each). The CDR3 is made up of 16 amino acids. Looked up from germline, CDR1 is SGHRS and CDR2 is YFSETQ. The V end was cut by 1 base, the J end by 4 bases, with 17 bases between. In nucleotides, the CDR3 is TGCGCCAGCAGCTTGACCGGGACCGCACGAGGAGAGACCCAGTACTTC. Protein sequence: CASSLTGTARGETQYF.

The chain couples TRBV10-3 to TRBJ1-2; TRBD1 might be the D (6 bases). Germline V gene data show CDR1 as ENHRY and CDR2 as SYGVKD. The CDR3 contains 15 residues. With 3 bases removed from V and 9 bases from J, the gap between germline ends came to 20 bases. For the CDR3, the DNA is TGTGCCATCAGTGAATCCGGGGGCGGGGAAGTGCGCTACACCTTC. It codes for CAISESGGGEVRYTF.

This clonotype was counted at least ten times. V usage is TRBV15 and J usage is TRBJ2-7, with D unresolved. Germline loops: CDR1 LNHNV, CDR2 YYDKDF (reference sequence). CDR3 size: 14 residues. V lost 0 bases to trimming and J lost 3 bases, with 9 bases between them. In nucleotides, the CDR3 is TGTGCCACCAGCAGAGACAGTGGCAGCTACGAGCAGTACTTC. Its translation is CATSRDSGSYEQYF.

This clonotype was recorded many times. The chain links TRBV3-1 to TRBJ1-3; D might be TRBD1 (5 bases). CDR1 is LGHDT, CDR2 YNNKEL, per germline (reference sequence). With 8 bases removed from V and 0 bases from J, the gap between germline ends came to 11 bases. The CDR3 is 14 residues long. The CDR3 coding sequence is TGTGCCAGCGGAGGGGTGAGCTCTGGAAACACCATATATTTT. It translates to CASGGVSSGNTIYF.

This clonotype was recorded many times. The J gene is TRBJ1-1, the V gene TRBV28; no definite D call. The CDR3 length is 14 residues. Trimming pared 6 bases from V and 6 bases from J, leaving 17 bases between. Germline assignment: CDR1 MDHEN and CDR2 SYDVKM. The CDR3 sequence: CASSFPPQRAEAFF. DNA of the CDR3: TGTGCCAGCAGCTTCCCTCCCCAACGGGCTGAAGCTTTCTTT.

This clonotype is judged medium-sized. The chain carries TRBV6-1 and TRBJ2-3; D unresolved. Deletions cut 7 bases from V and 3 bases from J, with 17 bases between. The V gene's germline CDR1 is MNHNS and CDR2 SASEGT. CDR3 length equals 15 residues. CDR3 DNA sequence: TGTGCCAGCACCGATAGAGACGGACCTACAGATACGCAGTATTTT. Its protein is CASTDRDGPTDTQYF.

The rearrangement joins TRBV12-3 or TRBV12-4 to TRBJ1-1; D is unresolved. V lost 8 bases to trimming and J lost 1 base, with 14 bases between them. The CDR3 loop spans 14 amino acids. In nucleotides, the CDR3 is TGTGCCAGCCGACTCCGGGCGGCGAACACTGAAGCTTTCTTT. Residues: CASRLRAANTEAFF.

Details on this clonotype: This could be a read error, since a much larger clone is one nucleotide away. V gene TRBV11-2 combines with J gene TRBJ1-1; a possible D gene is TRBD1 (6 bases). There are 13 residues in the CDR3. Germline CDR1 SGHAT, CDR2 FQNNGV. V dropped 6 bases and J dropped 11 bases, with 19 bases sitting between them. CDR3 bases: TGTGCCAGCAGACGGGACACATGCCTTGACGCTTTCTTT. Translating gives CASRRDTCLDAFF. The full variable domain, with the rest looked up from reference TRBV11-2 and TRBJ1-1, is EAGVAQSPRYKIIEKRQSVAFWCNPISGHATLYWYQQILGQGPKLLIQFQNNGVVDDSQLPKDRFSAERLKGVDSTLKIQPAKLEDSAVYLCASRRDTCLDAFFGQGTRLTVV.

This clonotype was seen repeatedly, ten times or more. The rearrangement links TRBV29-1 to TRBJ2-7; 7 bases line up with TRBD2. V lost 1 base, J lost 4 bases, and 10 bases stayed unmatched. CDR3 size: 15 residues. Germline loops: CDR1 SQVTM, CDR2 ANQGSEA. CDR3 protein: CSVEGVASGDYEQYF. The DNA for the CDR3 is TGCAGCGTTGAAGGGGTTGCTAGCGGTGATTACGAGCAGTACTTC.

This clonotype was picked up a small number of times. V gene TRBV20-1 combines with J gene TRBJ2-3; tentative D call: TRBD2 (5 bases). Trimming took 6 bases from V and 1 from J, leaving 11 bases between them. The CDR3 totals 13 residues. CDR1 and CDR2 from the germline V gene are DFQATT and SNEGSKA (reference sequence). This CDR3 is CSAMSGGTDTQYF. CDR3 bases: TGCAGTGCCATGTCCGGGGGCACAGATACGCAGTATTTT.

As for this clonotype: A much more abundant neighbour one base away suggests this may be a read error. The genes are TRBV5-5 and TRBJ2-2, with 8 positions matching TRBD1. CDR1 SGHKS and CDR2 YYEKEE come from the germline V gene (reference sequence). This CDR3 is built from 13 residues. With V trimmed by 6 bases and J by 3 bases, 1 base remained unmatched. The CDR3 DNA follows: TGTGCCAGCACAGGGGGCGACACCGGGGAGCTGTTTTTT. Its translation: CASTGGDTGELFF.

V gene TRBV20-1 combines with J gene TRBJ2-3, with 8 bases fitting TRBD2. Germline V gene lookup returns CDR1 DFQATT and CDR2 SNEGSKA (reference sequence). The CDR3 consists of 14 residues. J gave up 1 base and V 2 bases, and 2 bases lay outside the gene matches. The CDR3: CSARPTSGTDTQYF. The CDR3 DNA sequence: TGCAGTGCTAGACCGACTAGCGGCACAGATACGCAGTATTTT.

The chain employs TRBV28 and TRBJ2-7, with 8 bases fitting TRBD2. The CDR3 runs to 13 residues. J gave up 2 bases and V 4 bases, and 1 base lay outside the gene matches. From germline, CDR1 is MDHEN and CDR2 SYDVKM. In DNA form, the CDR3 reads TGTGCCAGCAGTTACGGGAGGGCCTACGAGCAGTACTTC. Translated: CASSYGRAYEQYF. The full variable domain, in which reference TRBV28 and TRBJ2-7 provide the parts outside the CDR3, is DVKVTQSSRYLVKRTGEKVFLECVQDMDHENMFWYRQDPGLGLRLIYFSYDVKMKEKGDIPEGYSVSREKKERFSLILESASTNQTSMYLCASSYGRAYEQYFGPGTRLTVT.

This clonotype occurred many times. This chain joins TRBV11-2 and TRBJ2-7; D tentatively reads TRBD1 or TRBD2 (7 bases each). The germline gives CDR1 SGHAT, CDR2 FQNNGV. Trimming stripped 5 bases from V and 5 bases from J, with 19 bases between. This CDR3 region has 15 residues. The CDR3 loop is CASSTPDSGGDEQYF. CDR3 DNA: TGTGCCAGCAGCACCCCGGATTCAGGGGGGGACGAGCAGTACTTC.